These 14 T cell receptor beta chains were sequenced from one sample in a study of blood T cells in healthy people across ages. Combining a sample-barcoded 5' primer with a J-beta primer mix, a second PCR ran for 7 to 11 cycles. TCRdb used MiXCR to reprocess the 5' RACE reads, holding one entry per CDR3 protein. Among approximately 770,000 distinct CDR3 sequences listed, about three fifths were seen once. The sequenced sample was blood. All receptors derive from a man aged 25 to 40 in good health.

This clonotype was recorded a few times. The chain recombines TRBV7-2 with TRBJ1-2; tentative D call: TRBD1 (5 bases). Germline V lookup: CDR1 SGHTA, CDR2 FQGNSA. This CDR3 has 18 amino acids. The V gene lost 1 base and the J gene lost 7 bases, with 25 bases spanning the gap. The CDR3 sequence is CASSLVGTQSSSVSGYTF. The CDR3 DNA is TGTGCCAGCAGCTTAGTTGGGACCCAATCATCGTCCGTATCTGGCTACACCTTC. Together with reference TRBV7-2 and TRBJ1-2, the CDR3 gives the full variable domain: GAGVSQSPSNKVTEKGKDVELRCDPISGHTALYWYRQSLGQGLEFLIYFQGNSAPDKSGLPSDRFSAERTGGSVSTLTIQRTQQEDSAVYLCASSLVGTQSSSVSGYTFGSGTRLTVV.

The table lists this clonotype with a few counts. The chain combines TRBV12-3 or TRBV12-4 with TRBJ2-1, with D possibly being TRBD1 (5 bases). There are 13 residues in the CDR3. The V gene lost 8 bases and the J gene lost 0 bases, with 8 bases spanning the gap. The CDR3 is CASHDSSYNEQFF. CDR3 bases: TGTGCCAGCCATGACAGCTCCTACAATGAGCAGTTCTTC.

This chain uses TRBV4-1 with TRBJ2-1, with 11 bases aligning to TRBD2. With V trimmed by 4 bases and J by 7 bases, 15 bases remained unmatched. CDR3 length equals 18 residues. CDR1 and CDR2 from the germline V gene are MGHRA and YSYEKL. CDR3 in DNA: TGCGCCAGCAGCCTTCTTCGTGTAGCGGGGGGGCCGGGGAATGAGCAGTTCTTC. Translation: CASSLLRVAGGPGNEQFF.

The rearrangement links TRBV6-6 to TRBJ1-1; D is uncertain. Germline-derived CDR1 and CDR2 are MNHNY and SVGAGI (reference sequence). This CDR3 has 13 amino acids. Trimming removed 7 bases at V and 0 bases at J, with 9 bases between. The CDR3 DNA is TGTGCCAGCACCCGTCCAATGAACACTGAAGCTTTCTTT. The encoded protein is CASTRPMNTEAFF.

The chain carries TRBV10-3 and TRBJ2-3, with a possible D match to TRBD2 (6 bases). CDR1 and CDR2 from the germline V gene are ENHRY and SYGVKD. Trimming shortened V by 3 bases and J by 3 bases, and 13 bases separated the two germline ends. This CDR3 has 15 amino acids. CDR3 nucleotides: TGTGCCATCAGTGACCCCGGAGGGCCGACAGATACGCAGTATTTT. Its translation: CAISDPGGPTDTQYF.

The chain uses TRBV24-1 and TRBJ2-5; 7 nucleotides match TRBD2. The V gene's germline CDR1 is KGHDR and CDR2 SFDVKD. This CDR3 is 12 amino acids long. The junction had 6 bases not matched to a gene; V was cut back by 4 bases and J by 11 bases. The CDR3 protein is CATSDGTREQYF. CDR3 nucleotide sequence: TGTGCCACCAGTGACGGGACGCGGGAGCAGTACTTC.

This clonotype was seen once. The chain couples TRBV13 to TRBJ2-3; the match to TRBD2 covers 12 bases. This CDR3 has 17 residues. Germline V lookup: CDR1 PRHDT, CDR2 FYEKMQ (reference sequence). Losses at the gene ends were 6 bases for V and 4 bases for J; bases not matched to a gene: 11. The CDR3, as DNA: TGTGCCAGCAGTTCTAGCGGGGGGGTTGTCCGGGCAGATACGCAGTATTTT. Translation: CASSSSGGVVRADTQYF.

This sequence joins TRBV5-1 and TRBJ2-1; 16 bases fit TRBD2. The junction had 13 bases not matched to a gene; V was cut back by 4 bases and J by 3 bases. Germline V gives CDR1 SGHRS, CDR2 YFSETQ. This CDR3 has 20 residues. The CDR3 region has the DNA TGCGCCAGCAGCCTGCAGGGACTAGCGGGGGGGCCGCGTGTCTACAATGAGCAGTTCTTC. Amino acids: CASSLQGLAGGPRVYNEQFF.

This clonotype was seen a few times. This chain links TRBV28 with TRBJ2-2; 8 nucleotides line up with TRBD2. The trim removed 3 bases at V and 5 bases at J, leaving 5 bases unmatched. This CDR3 has 15 amino acids. Germline V gives CDR1 MDHEN, CDR2 SYDVKM. The CDR3 DNA reads as TGTGCCAGCAGTTTCGGGGGGGCGCGAACCGGGGAGCTGTTTTTT. It specifies CASSFGGARTGELFF. Based on the CDR3 plus reference TRBV28 and TRBJ2-2, the full variable domain is DVKVTQSSRYLVKRTGEKVFLECVQDMDHENMFWYRQDPGLGLRLIYFSYDVKMKEKGDIPEGYSVSREKKERFSLILESASTNQTSMYLCASSFGGARTGELFFGEGSRLTVL.

The gene calls are TRBV21-1 and TRBJ1-1; the D segment call TRBD1 is taken from the table without a DNA check. TRBV21-1 is deemed a pseudogene. The CDR3 has 11 amino acids. The CDR3 nucleotides are TGTGCCAGCAGCAAGGGACCTGAAGCTTTCTTT. Its protein is CASSKGPEAFF.

This chain joins TRBV6-2 or TRBV6-3 and TRBJ2-7, with D hard to call. Matching the DNA end better, TRBJ2-5 makes the J call doubtful. The CDR3 runs 11 residues. CDR1 and CDR2 (germline): MNHEY, SVGEGT. The CDR3 coding sequence is TGTGCCAGCAGTTACTTTGAGACCCAGTACTTC. Protein: CASSYFETQYF.

J is TRBJ2-1 and V is TRBV6-1; a possible D gene is TRBD1 (6 bases). Germline CDR1 is MNHNS and CDR2 is SASEGT. V lost 6 bases to trimming and J lost 14 bases, with 20 bases between them. This CDR3 spans 13 amino acids. CDR3 residues: CASRGFRDKVKFF. The CDR3 DNA is TGTGCCAGCAGGGGGTTCCGGGACAAGGTGAAGTTCTTC.

This clonotype showed up just a few times. J is TRBJ1-2 and V is TRBV7-2, with 8 bases identical to TRBD1. The junction had 16 bases not matched to a gene; V was cut back by 6 bases and J by 4 bases. CDR1 is SGHTA and CDR2 is FQGNSA in the germline V gene. CDR3 size: 17 residues. The CDR3 bases are TGTGCCAGCAGATCTATGCTCAGGGGGCGGTTTCCCTATGGCTACACCTTC. This translates into CASRSMLRGRFPYGYTF.

This clonotype was detected a few times. This chain joins TRBV7-2 and TRBJ2-4; D may be TRBD1 (5 bases). V was trimmed by 8 bases and J by 3 bases, leaving 8 bases between them. CDR3 length: 12 amino acids. Per the germline V gene, CDR1 is SGHTA and CDR2 is FQGNSA. In DNA, the CDR3 is TGTGCCAGCGGGCAGGGCAAAAACATTCAGTACTTC. It yields the protein CASGQGKNIQYF.